One and the same sample provided the 19 T cell receptor beta chains below, sequenced in a study of blood T cells in healthy people across ages. For the second PCR, which ran for roughly 6 to 12 cycles, a sample-barcoded 5' primer and a J-beta primer mix were used. TCRdb analysed the 5' RACE reads with MiXCR anew, one entry per CDR3 protein. The sample lists more than 800,000 distinct CDR3 sequences, more than 25% occurring once. The specimen was blood. The receptor source for this set is an elderly woman in good health.

The chain employs TRBV7-2 and TRBJ2-3, with TRBD2 identical over 13 bases. The CDR3 is 15 residues long. In germline, CDR1 is SGHTA, CDR2 FQGNSA. Trimming removed 5 bases from V and 7 bases from J; junction bases left unmatched: 6. CDR3 residues: CASSEGLAGTNTQYF. CDR3 in DNA: TGTGCCAGCAGCGAGGGACTAGCGGGAACAAATACGCAGTATTTT.

About this clonotype itself: A read error may explain this, as a much larger clone is one base away. For the CDR3, the DNA is TGTGCCAGCAGCTGGCAACCGGGCGGGGGGGCACTCTACAATGAGCAGTTCTTC. The encoded protein is CASSWQPGGGALYNEQFF. The chain is built from TRBV3-1 and TRBJ2-1; 9 nucleotides agree with TRBD2. Per the germline V gene, CDR1 is LGHDT and CDR2 is YNNKEL (reference sequence). V lost 5 bases to trimming and J lost 3 bases; unmatched junction nucleotides: 14. The CDR3 loop spans 18 amino acids.

The rearrangement links TRBV19 to TRBJ1-5; possible D gene TRBD1, 5 bases. Germline values: CDR1 LNHDA, CDR2 SQIVND (reference sequence). This CDR3 has 14 residues. The V gene lost 3 bases and the J gene lost 6 bases, with 12 bases spanning the gap. CDR3 sequence reads: CASSIWGTTQPQHF. The CDR3 bases are TGTGCCAGTAGTATTTGGGGGACGACTCAGCCCCAGCATTTT.

This clonotype has just a few counts. The V gene is TRBV7-8, the J gene TRBJ2-2; D remains ambiguous. Trimming stripped 7 bases from V and 0 bases from J, with 6 bases between. Germline V gives CDR1 SGHVS, CDR2 FQNEAQ. This CDR3 is built from 13 residues. The CDR3 loop is CASTPSNTGELFF. Written as DNA, the CDR3 is TGTGCCAGCACGCCCTCGAACACCGGGGAGCTGTTTTTT. Drawing the rest from reference TRBV7-8 and TRBJ2-2, the complete variable domain is GAGVSQSPRYKVAKRGQDVALRCDPISGHVSLFWYQQALGQGPEFLTYFQNEAQLDKSGLPSDRFFAERPEGSVSTLKIQRTQQEDSAVYLCASTPSNTGELFFGEGSRLTVL.

This clonotype was observed a few times. CDR3 in DNA: TGTGCCAGCAGCCAAGGGACAGGAGGAACCTATGGCTACACCTTC. Its translation is CASSQGTGGTYGYTF. This sequence joins TRBV3-1 and TRBJ1-2; TRBD1 matches at 7 bases. This CDR3 spans 15 amino acids. The V and J ends lost 1 base and 4 bases, in that order; junction bases with no gene match: 6. Looked up from germline, CDR1 is LGHDT and CDR2 is YNNKEL (reference sequence).

This clonotype showed up just a few times. The chain is built from TRBV6-1 and TRBJ1-4; the D gene is possibly TRBD1 (5 bases). V lost 2 bases, J lost 8 bases, and 12 bases lay in between. The CDR3 runs to 14 residues. Germline V gives CDR1 MNHNS, CDR2 SASEGT. CDR3 protein: CASSEYPGREKLFF. CDR3 bases: TGTGCCAGCAGTGAATACCCAGGGCGGGAAAAACTGTTTTTT.

About this clonotype itself: A much larger clone lies a single base off, so this may be a read error. V usage is TRBV2 and J usage is TRBJ2-3; D is perhaps TRBD1 or TRBD2 (5 bases each). CDR1 is SNHLY and CDR2 is FYNNEI in the germline V gene. The CDR3 is made up of 11 amino acids. V lost 8 bases to trimming and J lost 9 bases, with 12 bases between them. The CDR3 coding sequence is TGTGCCAGCGAGGGGATGCGGACGCAGTATTTT. Encoded protein: CASEGMRTQYF.

About this clonotype itself: A much larger clone differs from this one at a single base, so this may be a read error. The gene calls are TRBV7-8 and TRBJ2-1; D might be TRBD1 (6 bases). The CDR3 totals 14 residues. CDR1 is SGHVS, CDR2 FQNEAQ, per germline. CDR3 loop: CVSRKNRDYNEQFF. The CDR3 coding sequence is TGTGTCAGCAGAAAAAACAGGGATTACAATGAGCAGTTCTTC. Complete variable domain (other parts from reference TRBV7-8 and TRBJ2-1): GAGVSQSPRYKVAKRGQDVALRCDPISGHVSLFWYQQALGQGPEFLTYFQNEAQLDKSGLPSDRFFAERPEGSVSTLKIQRTQQEDSAVYLCVSRKNRDYNEQFFGPGTRLTVL.

The gene calls are TRBV18 and TRBJ2-4; D is possibly TRBD1 (6 bases). Germline-derived CDR1 and CDR2 are KGHSH and LQKENI. V lost 6 bases, J lost 4 bases, and 10 bases lay in between. CDR3 size: 13 residues. CDR3 DNA sequence: TGTGCCAGCTCTTCGGACAGAAAAAACATTCAGTACTTC. Translation: CASSSDRKNIQYF.

This clonotype was observed at least ten times. This sequence joins TRBV4-3 and TRBJ2-5; D unclear. CDR1 is LGHNA, CDR2 YSLEER, per germline. Trimming took off 4 bases at V and 5 bases at J, with 20 bases between the two ends. CDR3 size: 16 residues. The CDR3 sequence is CASSLDFAGGEETQYF. CDR3 sequence (DNA): TGCGCCAGCAGCCTCGACTTCGCAGGTGGTGAGGAGACCCAGTACTTC.

Concerning this clonotype: A read error may explain this, as a much larger clone is one base away. This chain uses TRBV20-1 with TRBJ2-5; D is possibly TRBD2 (7 bases). CDR3 length equals 15 residues. Germline CDR1 and CDR2: DFQATT and SNEGSKA (reference sequence). Trimming removed 0 bases at V and 4 bases at J, with 15 bases between. CDR3 nucleotide sequence: TGCAGTGCTAGAGAGTTTGCGGGGGCCTCAGAGACCCAGTACTTC. Translation: CSAREFAGASETQYF.

The gene calls are TRBV7-2 and TRBJ2-7; maybe TRBD1 (5 bases). CDR3 size: 13 residues. In germline, CDR1 is SGHTA, CDR2 FQGNSA. Trimming took 3 bases from V and 5 from J, leaving 11 bases between them. The CDR3 DNA follows: TGTGCCAGCAGCTTTTCATGGACAAACGAGCAGTACTTC. Protein sequence: CASSFSWTNEQYF.

This clonotype has a handful of counts. A much larger clone lies one base from this, so it may be a read error. The chain recombines TRBV7-2 with TRBJ2-7; 7 nucleotides match TRBD1. This CDR3 contains 15 residues. V was clipped by 5 bases and J by 7 bases; unmatched bases: 14. Germline assignment: CDR1 SGHTA and CDR2 FQGNSA. The CDR3 sequence is CASSPPTGRGDEQYF. DNA for the CDR3: TGTGCCAGCAGCCCCCCGACAGGGAGAGGGGATGAGCAGTACTTC.

This clonotype showed up just a few times. This may come from a read error, since a much larger clone is one base off. The V and J genes are TRBV5-5 and TRBJ1-2; D is ambiguous. The ends were cut back, 0 bases at V and 3 bases at J, with 15 bases in the middle. CDR3 length: 16 residues. Germline V gives CDR1 SGHKS, CDR2 YYEKEE (reference sequence). The CDR3 sequence: CASSLDLIRTDYGYTF. The DNA of the CDR3 is TGTGCCAGCAGCTTGGATTTGATCCGGACGGACTATGGCTACACCTTC.

The chain employs TRBV14 and TRBJ1-2; tentatively, D is TRBD1 (6 bases). V lost 1 base to trimming and J lost 1 base, with 10 bases between them. Germline V gives CDR1 SGHDN, CDR2 FVKESK. The CDR3 covers 15 residues. The chain's CDR3 is CASSQGGHLNYGYTF. CDR3 bases: TGTGCCAGCAGCCAAGGGGGACACCTTAACTATGGCTACACCTTC.

This clonotype has more than one count but fewer than ten. V gene TRBV3-1 combines with J gene TRBJ2-5, with no clear D. This CDR3 has 13 residues. V was cut by 1 base and J by 10 bases, with 13 bases left in between. Germline-derived CDR1 and CDR2 are LGHDT and YNNKEL (reference sequence). CDR3 region: CASSQVPRQGQYF. The CDR3 DNA is TGTGCCAGCAGCCAAGTTCCCCGGCAAGGCCAGTACTTC.

Of note for this clonotype: One end of the junction does not line up with germline, which may come from a read error. This chain links TRBV2 with TRBJ1-5, with TRBD1 matching 9 bases. Germline loops: CDR1 SNHLY, CDR2 FYNNEI. CDR3 length: 14 amino acids. The chain's CDR3 is CAGSEGTGHQPQHF. The DNA of the CDR3 is TGTGCCGGCAGTGAAGGGACAGGGCACCAGCCCCAGCATTTT.

This clonotype was found many times. V and J are TRBV7-9 and TRBJ1-2, with D unclear. The CDR3 length is 12 residues. Trimming cost V 4 bases and J 5 bases, with 8 bases left between them. In germline, CDR1 is SEHNR, CDR2 FQNEAQ (reference sequence). The CDR3 nucleotides read TGTGCCAGCAGCTACGCAGGATATGGCTACACCTTC. It is translated as CASSYAGYGYTF.

CDR3 protein: CASSLSPRAEAFF. Written as DNA, the CDR3 is TGTGCCAGCAGTCTTAGTCCTAGGGCTGAAGCTTTCTTT. This sequence joins TRBV7-8 and TRBJ1-1; D is ambiguous. Germline V CDR1 and CDR2: SGHVS, FQNEAQ. This CDR3 is built from 13 residues. V shed 6 bases and J shed 6 bases, with 14 bases lying between them.